Sequencing of this TCR beta chain was carried out in a study of blood T cell repertoires in COVID-19. Assay: immunoSEQ multiplex PCR; the TCRdb copy retains only in-frame clones and omits some. The table includes some 80,000 clones, approximately 80% detected once. Germline-derived CDR1 and CDR2 are MNHEY and SMNVEV (reference sequence). The CDR3 totals 14 residues. With V trimmed by 2 bases and J by 2 bases, 0 bases remained unmatched. The clonotype comes from an elderly man with active or convalescent COVID-19. Sequencing was done on a sample of peripheral blood. The chain has TRBV27 and TRBJ1-3, with TRBD1 matching 7 bases. CDR3 sequence reads: CASSLRGPGNTIYF. CDR3 sequence (DNA): TGTGCCAGCAGTTTAAGGGGGCCTGGAAACACCATATATTTT.